Sequencing of this T cell receptor beta chain was carried out in a study of vaccination effects on CD4 cells after COVID-19. Whole-study context: The median interval between the second dose and post-vaccine sampling was 72 days.

For this clone: Antigen unknown.

Clones were read by immunoSEQ multiplex PCR, and TCRdb kept only the in-frame ones, dropping some. This table holds some 30,000 clones, 83% found once. Antigen-specific CD4+ T cells were expanded with viral peptide pools in the ViraFEST assay before sequencing. Following an approximately 11-day culture, CD4+ T cells were purified. Two-dose vaccination with either BNT162b2 or mRNA-1273 was given to the participants. Some 2 million PBMC per well received approximately 11 IU/ml IL-2 and around 11 ug/ml peptides in culture. Half of the medium was exchanged for IL-2 medium on both days 3 and 7. Study outcomes and limitations: Few convalescent patients were included, and no early post-infection timepoints were sampled.

V gave up 0 bases and J gave up 2 bases, with 11 bases separating them. CDR1 SGHAT and CDR2 FQNNGV come from the germline V gene. This CDR3 spans 15 amino acids. This material consisted of CD4+ T cells from PBMCs cultured with HCoV-NL63 spike peptides, taken after COVID-19 vaccination. The source is a human donor who received a COVID-19 vaccine. Some clones in this sample may be carry-over from other donors' samples. The chain is built from TRBV11-2 and TRBJ2-7; a weak D match, TRBD1 (7 bases). In DNA form, the CDR3 reads TGTGCCAGCAGCTTAGAAGGCAGGGGGGCCTACGAGCAGTACGTC. It encodes CASSLEGRGAYEQYV.